Below, one TCR beta chain is given with its context. Living in 24 US areas, the participants were between 18 and 89 years of age. Contact with a PCR-confirmed or clinician-diagnosed COVID-19 case occurred within 2 weeks of entry. These data belong to a study of blood T cell repertoires in COVID-19. Overall study context: From T cells, B-cell-depleted T cells, or PBMCs came the material, which was cDNA or gDNA.

Looked up from germline, CDR1 is LGHDT and CDR2 is YNNKEL (reference sequence). Trimming took 4 bases from V and 8 from J, leaving 23 bases between them. The CDR3 has 16 residues. In the original workflow: By means of reference gene primer amplification, nucleated cell counts were estimated. Sequencing used immunoSEQ multiplex PCR; TCRdb keeps in-frame clones, though not all of them. From that table come the V and J calls and clone size; the DNA was used to work out D and trimming. The repertoire holds 140,000 to 150,000 clones, with roughly nine tenths as singletons. The receptor was isolated from a woman in her forties who had been exposed to COVID-19. The specimen was PBMCs or T cells enriched from blood (not recorded which). The rearrangement links TRBV3-1 (or the pseudogene TRBV3-2) to TRBJ1-2; TRBD1 is a possible D gene (6 bases). As DNA, the CDR3 is TGTGCCAGCAGCCCGCGACCCGCAACAGGGCAGGGCGGCTACACCTTC. This codes for CASSPRPATGQGGYTF.